This T cell receptor (beta chain) was sequenced during a study of OX40 agonist ivuxolimab in advanced cancers. Study overall: From 23 to 79 years was the age range, with a mean of around 57 years, and approximately 84% were male.

Germline CDR1 and CDR2: MDHEN and SYDVKM. This CDR3 is built from 15 residues. J gave up 0 bases and V 5 bases, and 7 bases lay outside the gene matches. TCRdb keeps only in-frame clones here, not all; method: immunoSEQ multiplex PCR. The table lists over 80,000 clones, about 87% of them singletons. The material sequenced was CD4+ or CD8+ T cells sorted from blood, taken in a trial of the OX40 agonist ivuxolimab. The receptor was isolated from an adult with an advanced solid tumor such as melanoma, head and neck, liver or kidney cancer. This chain joins TRBV28 and TRBJ2-7; 7 bases align to TRBD1. This CDR3 is CASSRDSFLSYEQYF. DNA for the CDR3: TGTGCCAGCAGTCGGGACAGCTTCCTCTCCTACGAGCAGTACTTC.